This T cell receptor beta chain originates from a study of memory CD4+ T cells and cytomegalovirus serostatus. The J segment lost 3 bases and the V segment lost 5 bases, leaving 9 bases of the junction unmatched. Germline lookup yields CDR1 GTSNPN and CDR2 SVGIG (reference sequence). The CDR3 totals 15 residues. Clones were read by immunoSEQ multiplex PCR, and TCRdb kept only the in-frame ones, dropping some. The sample shows some 65,000 clones, about three quarters of them seen only once. Single viable CD3+CD4+CD8-CD45RO+ cells were sorted as the memory CD4+ T cells. Whole-study results and caveats: Suggested: most of the CMV-linked TCR signature lies in CD4+ memory cells. About 40% of the roughly 160 known CMV-associated TCRbeta sequences appeared in CD4+ memory.

As concerns this clone: Its specificity is not known.

Sequencing used memory CD4+ T cells from blood. The gene calls are TRBV30 and TRBJ2-7; 11 bases are shared with TRBD2. This TCR was recovered from an adult in good health and CMV-seronegative. Some clones in this sample may be carry-over from other donors' samples. The CDR3 loop is CAWEKGTSGVYEQYF. The CDR3 bases are TGTGCCTGGGAGAAAGGGACTAGCGGAGTCTACGAGCAGTACTTC.